The clone carrying this TCR beta chain was counted between two and nine times. The data stem from a study of T-cell reconstitution after alpha-beta-depleted transplantation in children. From germline, CDR1 is SGHTA and CDR2 FQGNSA. V was pared by 4 bases and J by 0 bases, with 15 bases between. This CDR3 is 16 amino acids long. TCRbeta library preparation incorporated unique molecular identifiers. TCRdb processed the PCR reads anew with MiXCR; each CDR3 protein has one entry. The sample lists hundreds of thousands of distinct CDR3 sequences; roughly 17% were seen once. This clonotype was sampled from a human donor who donated a stem cell graft to a child with acute myeloid leukemia. The chain carries TRBV7-2 and TRBJ1-2; the D is unclear. The material was PBMCs from the stem cell graft donor, obtained from the stem cell graft. The CDR3: CASSSRTGRANYGYTF. The CDR3 DNA sequence: TGTGCCAGCAGCTCAAGGACGGGGAGGGCTAACTATGGCTACACCTTC.